These T cell receptor beta chains were read from a single sample in a study of human T cells and chemical hapten exposure. TCRdb ran MiXCR on the RACE reads and lists one entry per CDR3 protein. The sample consists of about 65,000 distinct CDR3 sequences, approximately 6.5% of them appearing once. Material: whole blood. Every receptor here comes from a female donor in good health. Some clones in this sample may be carry-over from other donors' samples. Both conserved end residues are part of each CDR3. A D gene is named only where the DNA matches it firmly. Expanded clones are given a class, and other clones once, few, many or no size at all.

j_call d_call clone_size v_call cdr3_nt cdr3_aa
TRBJ2-2 TRBD1 many TRBV2 TGTGCCAGCAGTGAAGGGACAGGGGCCCCTATCGGGGAGCTGTTTTTT CASSEGTGAPIGELFF
TRBJ2-3 - many TRBV28 TGTGCCAGCAGTCCACGAGAGGCAGCTACGCAGTATTTT CASSPREAATQYF
TRBJ2-1 - few TRBV7-2 TGTGCCAGCAGCTTATGGCCGGCCCGGAGCTCCTACAATGAGCAGTTCTTC CASSLWPARSSYNEQFF
TRBJ2-3 - - TRBV5-1 TGCGCCAGCAGCTCAACAGGTTTTACCACAGATACGCAGTATTTT CASSSTGFTTDTQYF
TRBJ2-7 TRBD2 many TRBV10-3 TGTGCCACCCGACTAGCGGGGCCTTCCTACGAGCAGTACTTC CATRLAGPSYEQYF
TRBJ1-5 - - TRBV6-1 TGTGCCAGCAGTGTAGAATTCGGGACGCAGCCCCAGCATTTT CASSVEFGTQPQHF
TRBJ2-6 TRBD1 - TRBV19 TGTGCCAGTAGTGTGTTCCGGGACAGGGTCCCTTTGCCTGGGGCCAACGTCCTGACTTTC CASSVFRDRVPLPGANVLTF
TRBJ2-5 - many TRBV6-2/TRBV6-3 TGTGCCAGCAGTTACGCGGGGACTGGGACCCAGTACTTC CASSYAGTGTQYF
TRBJ1-5 - many TRBV7-8 TGTGCCAGCAGCTTAGGGGGACCGGGGTATAGCAATCAGCCCCAGCATTTT CASSLGGPGYSNQPQHF
TRBJ1-1 - many TRBV5-4 TGTGCCAGCAGCTGGGGGAACACTGAAGCTTTCTTT CASSWGNTEAFF
TRBJ2-3 TRBD1 many TRBV29-1 TGCAGCGTACCGACAGGGGCTAGCACAGATACGCAGTATTTT CSVPTGASTDTQYF
TRBJ1-1 - - TRBV7-9 TGTGCCAGCAGCTTAGCGGGAGGGGTCACTGAAGCTTTCTTT CASSLAGGVTEAFF
TRBJ2-1 TRBD2 many TRBV20-1 TGCAGTGCTAGGGGGACTAGCAGTGAGCAGTTCTTC CSARGTSSEQFF
TRBJ1-5 - many TRBV6-5 TGTGCCAGCAGTAGTGGGGGGGGCAATCAGCCCCAGCATTTT CASSSGGGNQPQHF
TRBJ2-3 TRBD2 once TRBV14 TGTGCCAGCAGCCATCTAGCGGGAGGTGCAGATACGCAGTATTTT CASSHLAGGADTQYF
TRBJ2-3 TRBD1 many TRBV7-3 TGTGCCAGCAGGAAGGGACAGGCAAACACAGATACGCAGTATTTT CASRKGQANTDTQYF
TRBJ2-3 TRBD1 many TRBV5-5 TGTGCCAGCAGCTTAGATTGGGACAGGGCCAGGGATACGCAGTATTTT CASSLDWDRARDTQYF
TRBJ2-4 TRBD2 many TRBV6-2/TRBV6-3 TGTGCCAGCAGAAAACTCGGACTAGCGGAATCCAAAAACATTCAGTACTTC CASRKLGLAESKNIQYF
TRBJ2-5 - many TRBV7-2 TGTGCCAGCAGCCCAAGACCCCTAGTCGGGGAGACCCAGTACTTC CASSPRPLVGETQYF
TRBJ1-2 - - TRBV28 TGTGCCAGCAGTTTTTTACCTATTAGTGGCTACACCTTC CASSFLPISGYTF
TRBJ2-7 TRBD1 many TRBV3-1 TGTGCCAGCAGCCGGGACAGGGAGCAGTACTTC CASSRDREQYF
TRBJ1-5 - few TRBV20-1 TGCAGTGCTAAGGGGACTCCTAATAGCAATCAGCCCCAGCATTTT CSAKGTPNSNQPQHF
TRBJ2-7 TRBD2 many TRBV3-1 TGTGCCAGCAGCCGGGGACTAGGGCAGGGGCAGTACTTC CASSRGLGQGQYF
TRBJ1-1 TRBD1 - TRBV6-2/TRBV6-3 TGTGCCAGCAGGCTCCGGGACAGCCCGGTGTACACTGAAGCTTTCTTT CASRLRDSPVYTEAFF
TRBJ1-1 - few TRBV20-1 TGCAGTGCTAGGGAAGGGATTGAAGCTTTCTTT CSAREGIEAFF
TRBJ2-1 - many TRBV5-1 TGCGCCAGCAGCTTGGCTAGGCAGGGGCAGGGAGCCGAGGATGGTTTGGGTCAGTTCTTC CASSLARQGQGAEDGLGQFF
TRBJ1-6 - few TRBV6-6 TGTGCCAGCAGTGCTACAGGGATTTATTCACCCCTCCACTTT CASSATGIYSPLHF
TRBJ1-3 - - TRBV5-1 TGCGCCAGCAGCGGGACCTCTGGAAACACCATATATTTT CASSGTSGNTIYF
TRBJ2-3 - few TRBV2 TGTGCCAGCTTCCCCACAGGGCGACTCACAGATACGCAGTATTTT CASFPTGRLTDTQYF